Listed here are 24 T cell receptor beta chains from one sample, sequenced in a study of neoadjuvant nivolumab and ipilimumab in lung cancer. Generated by immunoSEQ multiplex PCR, the TCRdb table keeps only in-frame clones and is missing some. This table holds some 38,000 clones, about 88% found once. Sequencing was performed on peripheral blood, taken before neoadjuvant nivolumab, alone or with ipilimumab. All receptors derive from an adult with non-small cell lung cancer.

This chain joins TRBV5-3 and TRBJ1-5, with TRBD1 identical over 8 bases. TRBV5-3 is noted as an ORF with a role that remains uncertain. The V gene end was trimmed by 3 bases and the J gene end by 4 bases; junction bases not matched to a gene: 21. The CDR3 contains 20 residues. The CDR3 sequence: CARSWGQATRRTATNQPQHF. CDR3 nucleotides: TGTGCCAGAAGCTGGGGACAGGCAACTCGGCGGACCGCTACGAATCAGCCCCAGCATTTT.

The chain has TRBV9 and TRBJ2-3; D unclear. V was cut by 0 bases and J by 0 bases, with 11 bases left in between. The V gene's germline CDR1 is SGDLS and CDR2 YYNGEE. The CDR3 is 16 residues long. For the CDR3, the DNA is TGTGCCAGCAGCGTAGCGTCTGGGATTAGCACAGATACGCAGTATTTT. Translating it yields CASSVASGISTDTQYF.

This rearrangement joins TRBV11-2 to TRBJ2-6; the D gene is possibly TRBD1 (6 bases). V was pared by 1 base and J by 0 bases, with 10 bases between. The CDR3 has 17 residues. Germline lookup yields CDR1 SGHAT and CDR2 FQNNGV. The CDR3 spells CASSLGDTVSGANVLTF. CDR3 in DNA: TGTGCCAGCAGCTTAGGGGACACCGTCTCTGGGGCCAACGTCCTGACTTTC.

With regard to this clone: Additional DNA sequences in this sample encode the identical CDR3. The J gene is TRBJ2-2, the V gene TRBV6-5; D gene uncertain. CDR3 length: 15 residues. With 0 bases removed from V and 1 base from J, the gap between germline ends came to 6 bases. The V gene's germline CDR1 is MNHEY and CDR2 SVGAGI. For the CDR3, the DNA is TGTGCCAGCAGTTACTCGAGAGGGAACACCGGGGAGCTGTTTTTT. This translates into CASSYSRGNTGELFF.

This chain uses TRBV7-6 with TRBJ2-1, with D tentatively TRBD1 (6 bases). The V gene's germline CDR1 is SGHVS and CDR2 FNYEAQ. Trimming stripped 4 bases from V and 6 bases from J, with 13 bases between. The CDR3 loop spans 14 amino acids. This CDR3 is CASSYGQQSNEQFF. The CDR3 DNA reads TGTGCCAGCAGCTACGGACAGCAGAGCAATGAGCAGTTCTTC.

The genes are TRBV6-5 and TRBJ2-5; tentative D call: TRBD1 (5 bases). CDR1 MNHEY and CDR2 SVGAGI come from the germline V gene. Trimming removed 5 bases at V and 5 bases at J, with 18 bases between. This CDR3 region has 15 residues. CDR3 DNA: TGTGCCAGCAGTCGAGGACCCACAGGATCCGAGACCCAGTACTTC. As protein: CASSRGPTGSETQYF.

This clone has just one count. The V gene is TRBV2, the J gene TRBJ2-1; the D is unclear. Germline CDR1 reads SNHLY; CDR2 reads FYNNEI. The CDR3 runs 12 residues. Between the trimmed V and J ends, which lost 3 bases and 9 bases, there was a span of 9 bases. The CDR3 coding sequence is TGTGCCAGCAGTGATCCGACTTTTGAGCAGTTCTTC. Its protein product is CASSDPTFEQFF. The whole variable domain, remainder taken from reference TRBV2 and TRBJ2-1, is EPEVTQTPSHQVTQMGQEVILRCVPISNHLYFYWYRQILGQKVEFLVSFYNNEISEKSEIFDDQFSVERPDGSNFTLKIRSTKLEDSAMYFCASSDPTFEQFFGPGTRLTVL.

This chain joins TRBV5-1 and TRBJ2-2; tentatively, D is TRBD1 or TRBD2 (6 bases each). V lost 2 bases to trimming and J lost 4 bases, with 15 bases between them. The CDR3 covers 16 residues. Germline CDR1 SGHRS, CDR2 YFSETQ. CDR3 sequence reads: CASSFGTLQGTGELFF. The CDR3 DNA sequence: TGCGCCAGCAGCTTCGGGACTCTACAGGGCACCGGGGAGCTGTTTTTT.

This chain connects TRBV5-6 to TRBJ2-1; D may be TRBD1 or TRBD2 (6 bases each). Trimming left V 0 bases short and J 7 bases short, with 11 bases between. The CDR3 is 14 residues long. Germline-derived CDR1 and CDR2 are SGHDT and YYEEEE. The CDR3 nucleotides read TGTGCCAGCAGCTTGGCTACAGGGAGGAATGAGCAGTTCTTC. It translates to CASSLATGRNEQFF.

The chain joins TRBV5-4 to TRBJ2-4; TRBD2 is a possible D gene (5 bases). V was clipped by 0 bases and J by 0 bases, with 10 bases between them. Germline CDR1 is SGHNT and CDR2 is YYREEE (reference sequence). There are 16 residues in the CDR3. CDR3 nucleotide sequence: TGTGCCAGCAGCTTGGCCGCCGGACTAGCCAAAAACATTCAGTACTTC. Protein product: CASSLAAGLAKNIQYF.

The gene calls are TRBV9 and TRBJ2-1; 9 bases align to TRBD2. Unmatched junction bases numbered 7, after V lost 5 bases and J lost 4 bases. This CDR3 spans 15 amino acids. Germline V gene sequence: CDR1 SGDLS, CDR2 YYNGEE. CDR3 protein: CASSGASGIYNEQFF. As DNA, the CDR3 is TGTGCCAGCAGTGGGGCTAGCGGGATTTACAATGAGCAGTTCTTC.

The gene calls are TRBV14 and TRBJ2-5; possible D gene TRBD2, 6 bases. CDR3 length: 15 amino acids. From germline, CDR1 is SGHDN and CDR2 FVKESK. Trimming removed 0 bases at V and 5 bases at J, with 13 bases between. The CDR3 bases are TGTGCCAGCAGCCAAGAGACGGCTCGGGGGGAGACCCAGTACTTC. Amino acids: CASSQETARGETQYF.

The chain carries TRBV2 and TRBJ2-1, with D tentatively TRBD1 (6 bases). Germline assignment: CDR1 SNHLY and CDR2 FYNNEI. Deletions cut 4 bases from V and 4 bases from J, with 17 bases between. The CDR3 has 16 amino acids. The CDR3 nucleotides are TGTGCCAGCAGTGGACCCCGGGGACAACCTTACAATGAGCAGTTCTTC. Amino acids: CASSGPRGQPYNEQFF.

V is TRBV28 and J is TRBJ2-7; D call uncertain. Looked up from germline, CDR1 is MDHEN and CDR2 is SYDVKM. V was cut by 4 bases and J by 5 bases, with 15 bases left in between. This CDR3 has 14 amino acids. CDR3 nucleotides: TGTGCCAGCAGTTCCGTAATTGGGTTCAACGAGCAGTACTTC. Translating gives CASSSVIGFNEQYF.

The chain carries TRBV7-2 and TRBJ2-1; 7 bases agree with TRBD2. The CDR3 totals 16 residues. From germline, CDR1 is SGHTA and CDR2 FQGNSA. After removal of 5 bases from V and 0 bases from J, the junction contained 7 bases not matched to a gene. The CDR3 here is CASSPTLADSYNEQFF. For the CDR3, the DNA is TGTGCCAGCAGCCCGACGCTAGCGGACTCCTACAATGAGCAGTTCTTC.

The rearrangement links TRBV4-1 to TRBJ2-3; 15 bases align to TRBD2. The trim removed 4 bases at V and 1 base at J, leaving 3 bases unmatched. The CDR3 is 17 residues long. The germline CDR1 and CDR2 sequences are MGHRA and YSYEKL. The CDR3 region has the DNA TGCGCCAGCAGCCCAGGACTAGCGGGAGGGGGCACAGATACGCAGTATTTT. Amino acids: CASSPGLAGGGTDTQYF.

The V gene is TRBV6-5, the J gene TRBJ1-5, with 8 bases fitting TRBD1. The CDR3 covers 15 residues. Germline-derived CDR1 and CDR2 are MNHEY and SVGAGI. J gave up 5 bases and V 3 bases, and 6 bases lay outside the gene matches. The CDR3 region has the DNA TGTGCCAGCAGTTATAGACAGGGGTTAGATCAGCCCCAGCATTTT. It codes for CASSYRQGLDQPQHF.

CDR3 residues: CASAIPGQTGHNQPQHF. Written as DNA, the CDR3 is TGTGCCAGCGCCATACCCGGACAGACAGGACACAATCAGCCCCAGCATTTT. This chain joins TRBV28 and TRBJ1-5; D is perhaps TRBD1 (6 bases). CDR1 is MDHEN and CDR2 is SYDVKM in the germline V gene. Trimming took off 8 bases at V and 3 bases at J, with 23 bases between the two ends. The CDR3 length is 17 residues.

The V gene is TRBV5-1, the J gene TRBJ1-2; TRBD1 matches at 7 bases. Trimming at V came to 4 bases and at J to 4 bases, leaving 10 bases not matched to a gene. Looked up from germline, CDR1 is SGHRS and CDR2 is YFSETQ. There are 15 residues in the CDR3. CDR3 region: CASSQGQNGGYGYTF. The CDR3 DNA is TGCGCCAGCAGCCAGGGACAGAACGGGGGCTATGGCTACACCTTC.

This clone was seen a handful of times. The rearrangement links TRBV5-4 to TRBJ2-7, with TRBD1 as a possible D gene (5 bases). Trimming removed 0 bases from V and 5 bases from J, with 12 bases in between. From germline, CDR1 is SGHNT and CDR2 YYREEE (reference sequence). The CDR3 contains 14 residues. The CDR3 DNA is TGTGCCAGCAGCTTGGGGACATGGAGCCACGAGCAGTACTTC. It is translated as CASSLGTWSHEQYF.

This rearrangement joins TRBV7-9 to TRBJ2-1; 8 nucleotides agree with TRBD2. This CDR3 is 15 amino acids long. The germline gives CDR1 SEHNR, CDR2 FQNEAQ (reference sequence). Unmatched junction bases numbered 3, after V lost 1 base and J lost 4 bases. The DNA for the CDR3 is TGTGCCAGCAGCTTAGGACTAGCGATATACAATGAGCAGTTCTTC. Residues: CASSLGLAIYNEQFF.

V and J are TRBV10-3 and TRBJ1-2, with D uncertain. Germline V lookup: CDR1 ENHRY, CDR2 SYGVKD. Trimming took off 10 bases at V and 4 bases at J, with 13 bases between the two ends. The CDR3 is 12 residues long. The CDR3 reads CATNQEAYGYTF. In nucleotides, the CDR3 is TGTGCCACGAACCAGGAGGCCTATGGCTACACCTTC.

The chain carries TRBV19 and TRBJ1-2, with 7 positions matching TRBD1. V was clipped by 5 bases and J by 5 bases; unmatched bases: 8. CDR3 length: 14 amino acids. Germline lookup yields CDR1 LNHDA and CDR2 SQIVND (reference sequence). CDR3 coding DNA: TGTGCCAGTAGTGCCGGGACAGACCTTTATGGCTACACCTTC. Protein sequence: CASSAGTDLYGYTF.

The V call is TRBV7-9, the J call TRBJ2-4, with D maybe TRBD1 (6 bases). V was pared by 5 bases and J by 3 bases, with 20 bases between. Germline CDR1 reads SEHNR; CDR2 reads FQNEAQ (reference sequence). The CDR3 is 17 amino acids. CDR3 DNA: TGTGCCAGCAGCACCAGCCCCGGGACATCTTTCAAAAACATTCAGTACTTC. Its protein product is CASSTSPGTSFKNIQYF. The entire variable domain, with the rest obtained from reference TRBV7-9 and TRBJ2-4, is as follows: DTGVSQNPRHKITKRGQNVTFRCDPISEHNRLYWYRQTLGQGPEFLTYFQNEAQLEKSRLLSDRFSAERPKGSFSTLEIQRTEQGDSAMYLCASSTSPGTSFKNIQYFGAGTRLSVL.